Below are 15 T cell receptor beta chains sequenced from a single sample in a study of T cell responses to AZD1222 COVID-19 vaccine. Sequencing used immunoSEQ multiplex PCR; TCRdb keeps in-frame clones, though not all of them. Of over 85,000 clones listed, about 95% are singletons. The sample here was peripheral blood, taken 28 days after the second AZD1222 dose. The receptors here all came from an adult who received the AZD1222 COVID-19 vaccine.

This chain uses TRBV4-1 with TRBJ2-1; the match to TRBD2 covers 9 bases. The CDR3 has 16 residues. Germline V lookup: CDR1 MGHRA, CDR2 YSYEKL. Trimming cost V 5 bases and J 9 bases; bases outside gene matches: 14. This chain's CDR3 is CASSYPSGGGAAEQFF. The CDR3 DNA reads as TGCGCCAGCAGCTACCCTTCGGGCGGGGGGGCTGCTGAGCAGTTCTTC.

The chain links TRBV4-1 to TRBJ2-7, with D perhaps TRBD1 or TRBD2 (5 bases each). V lost 0 bases to trimming and J lost 0 bases, with 12 bases between them. Looked up from germline, CDR1 is MGHRA and CDR2 is YSYEKL. The CDR3 loop spans 16 amino acids. The CDR3 spells CASSQETGTYSYEQYF. In DNA form, the CDR3 reads TGCGCCAGCAGCCAAGAGACCGGGACGTACTCCTACGAGCAGTACTTC.

This chain joins TRBV30 and TRBJ1-2; D unresolved. The V gene's germline CDR1 is GTSNPN and CDR2 SVGIG (reference sequence). The V end lost 3 bases, the J end lost 4 bases, and 3 bases lay between the germline ends. The CDR3 runs to 10 residues. The CDR3 region is CAWRSYGYTF. CDR3 DNA: TGTGCCTGGAGAAGCTATGGCTACACCTTC. Looking up the rest from reference TRBV30 and TRBJ1-2 gives the full variable domain: SQTIHQWPATLVQPVGSPLSLECTVEGTSNPNLYWYRQAAGRGLQLLFYSVGIGQISSEVPQNLSASRPQDRQFILSSKKLLLSDSGFYLCAWRSYGYTFGSGTRLTVV.

The rearrangement links TRBV12-5 to TRBJ1-5; possible D gene TRBD1, 6 bases. The CDR3 has 15 residues. Trimming cost V 0 bases and J 6 bases, with 12 bases left between them. In germline, CDR1 is LGHNT, CDR2 FRNRAP. CDR3 region: CASGLVGGATQPQHF. The DNA of the CDR3 is TGTGCTAGTGGTTTGGTAGGGGGGGCGACTCAGCCCCAGCATTTT. Full variable domain (remainder filled in from reference TRBV12-5 and TRBJ1-5): DARVTQTPRHKVTEMGQEVTMRCQPILGHNTVFWYRQTMMQGLELLAYFRNRAPLDDSGMPKDRFSAEMPDATLATLKIQPSEPRDSAVYFCASGLVGGATQPQHFGDGTRLSIL.

This chain uses TRBV29-1 with TRBJ2-7; D not resolved. The CDR3 contains 13 residues. Germline V gene lookup returns CDR1 SQVTM and CDR2 ANQGSEA. V was trimmed by 5 bases and J by 5 bases, leaving 16 bases between them. The DNA for the CDR3 is TGCAGCGTTACCGGTAGGTTTCTGGACGAGCAGTACTTC. Translation gives CSVTGRFLDEQYF.

The gene calls are TRBV27 and TRBJ1-1; maybe TRBD1 (6 bases). Trimming left V 6 bases short and J 3 bases short, with 14 bases between. The CDR3 runs to 14 residues. Germline V gene lookup returns CDR1 MNHEY and CDR2 SMNVEV (reference sequence). CDR3 nucleotides: TGTGCCAGCAGGTCGTGGGGGGGCGACACTGAAGCTTTCTTT. Amino acids: CASRSWGGDTEAFF.

The chain employs TRBV12-3 or TRBV12-4 and TRBJ1-2; D remains unclear. V shed 6 bases and J shed 3 bases, with 11 bases lying between them. The CDR3 extends over 13 amino acids. Here the CDR3 reads CASRLRVHYGYTF. CDR3 sequence (DNA): TGTGCCAGCAGATTACGGGTACACTATGGCTACACCTTC.

The J gene is TRBJ1-1, the V gene TRBV5-6; D is unclear. Germline lookup yields CDR1 SGHDT and CDR2 YYEEEE. The CDR3 is made up of 16 amino acids. V was clipped by 1 base and J by 4 bases, with 17 bases between them. The CDR3 coding sequence is TGTGCCAGCAGCTTGATCTATGGGGAGAAGGGCACTGAAGCTTTCTTT. It is translated as CASSLIYGEKGTEAFF.

The chain uses TRBV14 and TRBJ2-7, with 7 bases fitting TRBD1. After removal of 3 bases from V and 2 bases from J, the junction contained 7 bases not matched to a gene. Germline V lookup: CDR1 SGHDN, CDR2 FVKESK. This CDR3 has 15 amino acids. CDR3 region: CASSQRQGLTYEQYF. For the CDR3, the DNA is TGTGCCAGCAGCCAGAGACAGGGTCTAACCTACGAGCAGTACTTC.

The CDR3 DNA reads as TGTGCCAGCAGTGAATTATCTAGCGTTTTCTACAATGAGCAGTTCTTC. Translated, it gives CASSELSSVFYNEQFF. The chain carries TRBV25-1 and TRBJ2-1, with D maybe TRBD2 (6 bases). V gave up 1 base and J gave up 3 bases, with 13 bases separating them. In germline, CDR1 is MGHDK, CDR2 SYGVNS. The CDR3 totals 16 residues. The whole variable domain, remainder taken from reference TRBV25-1 and TRBJ2-1, is EADIYQTPRYLVIGTGKKITLECSQTMGHDKMYWYQQDPGMELHLIHYSYGVNSTEKGDLSSESTVSRIRTEHFPLTLESARPSHTSQYLCASSELSSVFYNEQFFGPGTRLTVL.

The chain carries TRBV2 and TRBJ2-1; D perhaps matches TRBD1 (6 bases). Trimming pared 8 bases from V and 10 bases from J, leaving 18 bases between. CDR1 SNHLY and CDR2 FYNNEI come from the germline V gene. The length of the CDR3 is 13 residues. CDR3 in amino acids: CASSDSLGVEQFF. Here the CDR3 DNA reads TGTGCCAGCTCGGACAGTCTGGGGGTAGAGCAGTTCTTC.

The chain has TRBV7-2 and TRBJ1-4; D uncertain. V lost 7 bases and J lost 4, with 13 bases in between. The CDR3 sequence is 14 residues long. The germline V gene encodes CDR1 SGHTA and CDR2 FQGNSA. This CDR3 reads CASKKSGVNEKLFF. CDR3 in DNA: TGTGCCAGCAAAAAGTCGGGTGTTAATGAAAAACTGTTTTTT.

The V call is TRBV12-5, the J call TRBJ1-5; no firm D call. The CDR3 is 16 amino acids. Germline V CDR1 and CDR2: LGHNT, FRNRAP. Trimming removed 0 bases at V and 9 bases at J, with 18 bases between. The CDR3 DNA sequence: TGTGCTAGTGGTTTGGTACTGAACACCCCGTTGGCGCCCCAGCATTTT. It is translated as CASGLVLNTPLAPQHF.

The chain has TRBV12-5 and TRBJ2-6, with 8 bases lining up with TRBD2. This CDR3 region has 19 residues. V gave up 2 bases and J gave up 0 bases; unmatched junction bases: 9. Germline assignment: CDR1 LGHNT and CDR2 FRNRAP. The CDR3 reads CASGLSLAGFFSGANVLTF. CDR3 DNA sequence: TGTGCTAGTGGTTTGTCGCTAGCGGGCTTCTTCTCTGGGGCCAACGTCCTGACTTTC. Drawing the rest from reference TRBV12-5 and TRBJ2-6, the complete variable domain is DARVTQTPRHKVTEMGQEVTMRCQPILGHNTVFWYRQTMMQGLELLAYFRNRAPLDDSGMPKDRFSAEMPDATLATLKIQPSEPRDSAVYFCASGLSLAGFFSGANVLTFGAGSRLTVL.

The chain couples TRBV4-1 to TRBJ1-2; 9 bases fit TRBD1. This CDR3 region has 17 residues. J lost 3 bases, V lost 2 bases, and 10 bases had no gene match. Germline V CDR1 and CDR2: MGHRA, YSYEKL. The CDR3 bases are TGCGCCAGCAGCCAACCCCGACAGGGGGTGGTGGACTATGGCTACACCTTC. This codes for CASSQPRQGVVDYGYTF.